The 3 T cell receptor beta chains below all came from one sample that was sequenced in a study of CD8 T cells in Susac syndrome. An input of roughly 0.45 to 1 ug of RNA was subjected to reverse transcription using random hexamers. TCRdb reanalysed the immunoSEQ multiplex PCR reads using MiXCR and keeps one entry per CDR3 protein. The table shows over 150,000 distinct CDR3 sequences, with 85% to 95% occurring only once. Sequencing was performed on CD4+ T cells from PBMCs. The source is a human donor with multiple sclerosis.

The chain carries TRBV7-2 and TRBJ1-2; 9 positions agree with TRBD1. The germline CDR1 and CDR2 sequences are SGHTA and FQGNSA. This CDR3 has 14 residues. The junction had 10 bases not matched to a gene; V was cut back by 0 bases and J by 14 bases. CDR3 residues: CASSLADRTGGATF. The CDR3 DNA sequence: TGTGCCAGCAGCTTAGCGGACCGTACAGGGGGCGCGACCTTC.

V is TRBV20-1 and J is TRBJ2-1, with D tentatively TRBD2 (6 bases). CDR1 is DFQATT and CDR2 is SNEGSKA in the germline V gene (reference sequence). Trimming removed 0 bases at V and 9 bases at J, with 12 bases between. The CDR3 runs to 13 residues. CDR3 protein: CSARDRTIGEQFF. The CDR3 DNA sequence: TGCAGTGCTAGAGATCGGACTATCGGTGAGCAGTTCTTC.

This chain connects TRBV28 to TRBJ2-7, with a possible D match to TRBD1 (5 bases). The V gene's germline CDR1 is MDHEN and CDR2 SYDVKM. The CDR3 covers 13 residues. Deletions cut 3 bases from V and 6 bases from J, with 12 bases between. CDR3 nucleotide sequence: TGTGCCAGCAGTTTCGGCGGTACAGGCGAGCAGTACTTC. Translating it yields CASSFGGTGEQYF.